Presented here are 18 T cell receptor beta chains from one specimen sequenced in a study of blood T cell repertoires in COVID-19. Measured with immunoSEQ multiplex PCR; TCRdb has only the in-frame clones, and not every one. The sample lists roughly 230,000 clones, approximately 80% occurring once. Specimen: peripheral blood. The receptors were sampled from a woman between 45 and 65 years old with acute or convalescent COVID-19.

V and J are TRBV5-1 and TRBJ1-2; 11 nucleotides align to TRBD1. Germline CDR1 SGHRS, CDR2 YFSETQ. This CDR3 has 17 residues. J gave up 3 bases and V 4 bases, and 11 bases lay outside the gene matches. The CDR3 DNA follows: TGCGCCAGCAGCCCTAGGACAGGGGGCAGGCCCCACTATGGCTACACCTTC. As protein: CASSPRTGGRPHYGYTF.

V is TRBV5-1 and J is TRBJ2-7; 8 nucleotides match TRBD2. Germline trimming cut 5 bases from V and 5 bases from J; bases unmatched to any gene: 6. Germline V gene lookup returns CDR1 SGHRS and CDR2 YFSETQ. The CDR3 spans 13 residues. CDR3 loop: CASRPSGYDEQYF. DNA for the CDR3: TGCGCCAGCAGGCCTAGCGGGTACGACGAGCAGTACTTC.

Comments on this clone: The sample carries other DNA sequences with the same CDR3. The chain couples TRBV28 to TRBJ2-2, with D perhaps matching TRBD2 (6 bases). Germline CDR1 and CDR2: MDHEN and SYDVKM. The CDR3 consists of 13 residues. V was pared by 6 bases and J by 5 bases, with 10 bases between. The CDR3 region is CASSLGGTGELFF. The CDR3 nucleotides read TGTGCCAGCAGCCTCGGGGGAACCGGGGAGCTGTTTTTT. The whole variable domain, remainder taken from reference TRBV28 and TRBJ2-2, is DVKVTQSSRYLVKRTGEKVFLECVQDMDHENMFWYRQDPGLGLRLIYFSYDVKMKEKGDIPEGYSVSREKKERFSLILESASTNQTSMYLCASSLGGTGELFFGEGSRLTVL.

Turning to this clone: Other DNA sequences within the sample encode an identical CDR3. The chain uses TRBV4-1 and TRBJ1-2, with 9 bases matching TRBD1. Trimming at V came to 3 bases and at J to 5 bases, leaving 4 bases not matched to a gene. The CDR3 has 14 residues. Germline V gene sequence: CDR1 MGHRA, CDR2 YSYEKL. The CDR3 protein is CASSQPGQGYGYTF. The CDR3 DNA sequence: TGCGCCAGCAGCCAGCCGGGACAGGGATATGGCTACACCTTC.

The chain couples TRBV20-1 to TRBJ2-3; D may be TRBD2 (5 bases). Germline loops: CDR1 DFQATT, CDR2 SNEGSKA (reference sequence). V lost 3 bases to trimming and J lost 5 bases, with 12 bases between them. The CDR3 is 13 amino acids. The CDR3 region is CSASGELGDTQYF. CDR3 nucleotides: TGCAGTGCTAGTGGGGAGCTGGGAGATACGCAGTATTTT.

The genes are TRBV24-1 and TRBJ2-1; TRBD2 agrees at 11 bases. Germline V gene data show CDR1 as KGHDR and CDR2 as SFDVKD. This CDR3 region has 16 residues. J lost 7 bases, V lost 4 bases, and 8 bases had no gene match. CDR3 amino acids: CATSDRLAGRGNEQFF. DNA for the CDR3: TGTGCCACCAGTGACCGACTAGCGGGGCGAGGGAATGAGCAGTTCTTC.

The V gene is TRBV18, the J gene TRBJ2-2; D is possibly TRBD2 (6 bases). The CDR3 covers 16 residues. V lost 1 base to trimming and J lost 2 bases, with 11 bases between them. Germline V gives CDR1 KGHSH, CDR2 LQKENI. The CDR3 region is CASSPLPSENTGELFF. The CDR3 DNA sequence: TGTGCCAGCTCACCACTACCTAGCGAAAACACCGGGGAGCTGTTTTTT.

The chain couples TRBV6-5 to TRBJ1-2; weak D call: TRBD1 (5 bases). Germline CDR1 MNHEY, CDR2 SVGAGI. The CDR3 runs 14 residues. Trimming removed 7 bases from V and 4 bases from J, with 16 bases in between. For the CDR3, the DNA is TGTGCCAGCACTCCGGAAGGGGCAGTCTATGGCTACACCTTC. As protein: CASTPEGAVYGYTF.

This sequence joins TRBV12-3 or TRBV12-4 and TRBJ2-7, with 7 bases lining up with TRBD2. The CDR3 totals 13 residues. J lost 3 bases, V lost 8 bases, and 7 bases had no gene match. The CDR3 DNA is TGTGCCAGCGGGGGGGGAGGGAGCTACGAGCAGTACTTC. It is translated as CASGGGGSYEQYF.

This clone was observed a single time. For the CDR3, the DNA is TGTGCCAGCAGCTTAGTTTTCGGGACAGGGAAGTCACCCCTCCACTTT. As protein: CASSLVFGTGKSPLHF. The rearrangement links TRBV11-2 to TRBJ1-6, with 9 bases matching TRBD1. The CDR3 runs to 16 residues. CDR1 and CDR2 (germline): SGHAT, FQNNGV. J lost 10 bases, V lost 1 base, and 8 bases had no gene match.

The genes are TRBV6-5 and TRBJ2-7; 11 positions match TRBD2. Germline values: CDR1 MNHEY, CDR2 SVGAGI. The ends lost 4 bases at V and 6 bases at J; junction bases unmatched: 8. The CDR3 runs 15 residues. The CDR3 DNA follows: TGTGCCAGCAGTTTGGGACTAGCGGCGGTAGGCGAGCAGTACTTC. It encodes CASSLGLAAVGEQYF.

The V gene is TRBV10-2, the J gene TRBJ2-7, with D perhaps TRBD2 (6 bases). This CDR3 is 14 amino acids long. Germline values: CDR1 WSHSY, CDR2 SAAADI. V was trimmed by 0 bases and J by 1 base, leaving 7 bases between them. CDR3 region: CASSESGGSYEQYF. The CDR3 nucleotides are TGCGCCAGCAGTGAGTCCGGGGGATCCTACGAGCAGTACTTC.

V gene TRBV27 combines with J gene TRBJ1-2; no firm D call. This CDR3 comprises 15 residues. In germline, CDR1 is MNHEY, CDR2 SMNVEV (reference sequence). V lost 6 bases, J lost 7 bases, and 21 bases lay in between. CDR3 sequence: CASRQTAEVRSGYTF. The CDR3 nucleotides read TGTGCCAGCAGGCAAACCGCGGAGGTTCGATCTGGCTACACCTTC.

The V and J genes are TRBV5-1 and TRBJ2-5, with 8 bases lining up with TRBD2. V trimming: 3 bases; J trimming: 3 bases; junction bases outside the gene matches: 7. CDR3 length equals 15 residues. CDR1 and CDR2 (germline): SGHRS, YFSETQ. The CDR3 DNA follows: TGCGCCAGCAGCTCGATACTACTAGCGGAAGAGACCCAGTACTTC. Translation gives CASSSILLAEETQYF.

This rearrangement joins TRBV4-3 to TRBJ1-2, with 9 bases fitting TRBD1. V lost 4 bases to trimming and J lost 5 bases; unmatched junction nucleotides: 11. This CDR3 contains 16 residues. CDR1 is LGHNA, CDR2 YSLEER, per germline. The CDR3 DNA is TGCGCCAGCAGCCGCGCCTTAGGGACAGGGATGTATGGCTACACCTTC. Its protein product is CASSRALGTGMYGYTF.

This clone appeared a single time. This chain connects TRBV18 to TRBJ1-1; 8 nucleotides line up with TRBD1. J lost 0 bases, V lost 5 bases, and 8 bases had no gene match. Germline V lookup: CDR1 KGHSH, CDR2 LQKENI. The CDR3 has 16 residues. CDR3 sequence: CASSYSDRGVNTEAFF. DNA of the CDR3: TGTGCCAGCTCATATTCCGACAGGGGAGTGAACACTGAAGCTTTCTTT.

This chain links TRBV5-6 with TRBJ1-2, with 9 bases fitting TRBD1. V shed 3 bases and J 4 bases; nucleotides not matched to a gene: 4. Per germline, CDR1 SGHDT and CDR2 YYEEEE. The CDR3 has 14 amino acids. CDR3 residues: CASSYTGGGYGYTF. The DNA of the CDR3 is TGTGCCAGCAGCTACACAGGGGGCGGCTATGGCTACACCTTC.

CDR3 bases: TGTGCCAGTAGTATGGACAGCTATGGCTACACCTTC. Translating gives CASSMDSYGYTF. The chain carries TRBV19 and TRBJ1-2; D possibly corresponds to TRBD1 (6 bases). Germline CDR1 LNHDA, CDR2 SQIVND (reference sequence). Between the trimmed V and J ends, which lost 3 bases and 4 bases, there was a span of 6 bases. The CDR3 spans 12 residues.